The clone carrying this T cell receptor (beta chain) was seen many times. Its specificity is not known. Amplified TCR beta CDR3 regions came from RNA transcripts. Initially, a first-round RT-PCR of the TCR CDR3 employed the HTBI primer set. TCRdb processed the multiplex PCR reads anew with MiXCR; each CDR3 protein has one entry. The data show about 570,000 distinct CDR3 sequences, roughly 15% seen once. This record belongs to a study of T cells in Graves' hyperthyroidism and ophthalmopathy. The study, taken as a whole, reports: Prediction of ophthalmopathy progression came a median around 6.1 months pre-onset.

Trimming removed 4 bases at V and 1 base at J, with 14 bases between. The CDR3 spans 16 residues. Input material: blood. This chain connects TRBV12-3 or TRBV12-4 to TRBJ2-1; maybe TRBD2 (7 bases). The sequence was collected from a woman in her thirties or forties with Graves' hyperthyroidism. This chain's CDR3 is CASSYVGGASYNEQFF. The CDR3 DNA is TGTGCCAGCAGTTATGTGGGGGGGGCATCCTACAATGAGCAGTTCTTC.